Listed below are T cell receptor beta chains from one sample, sequenced in a study of T cells in Graves' hyperthyroidism and ophthalmopathy. Each CDR3 protein gets one entry after TCRdb re-called the multiplex PCR reads with MiXCR. The table shows over 500,000 distinct CDR3 sequences, with 17% occurring only once. What was sequenced was blood. These receptors came from a woman between 18 and 30 years old with Graves' ophthalmopathy. Both conserved end residues are part of each CDR3. The D gene is left open where the match is weak. Clone size is stated in some rows and not others, as once, few, many or a class when expanded.

clone size: many
D gene: TRBD1
CDR3 length: 16
V gene: TRBV30
J gene: TRBJ2-7
CDR3 protein: CAWSYSPGQGFYEQYF
CDR3 DNA: TGTGCCTGGAGCTATTCTCCGGGACAGGGTTTCTACGAGCAGTACTTC

clone size: many
D gene: -
CDR3 length: 15
V gene: TRBV12-3/TRBV12-4
J gene: TRBJ1-5
CDR3 protein: CASSPLGHPNQPQHF
CDR3 DNA: TGTGCCAGCAGCCCCCTGGGACATCCAAATCAGCCCCAGCATTTT

clone size: many
D gene: TRBD1
CDR3 length: 13
V gene: TRBV2
J gene: TRBJ1-5
CDR3 protein: CATRDRDNQPQHF
CDR3 DNA: TGTGCCACCCGAGACAGGGACAATCAGCCCCAGCATTTT

clone size: -
D gene: -
CDR3 length: 16
V gene: TRBV5-1
J gene: TRBJ2-3
CDR3 protein: CASSLAGQGSTDTQYF
CDR3 DNA: TGCGCCAGCAGCTTGGCGGGGCAGGGAAGCACAGATACGCAGTATTTT

clone size: -
D gene: TRBD1
CDR3 length: 16
V gene: TRBV6-2/TRBV6-3
J gene: TRBJ1-2
CDR3 protein: CASNPTGVPLNYGYTF
CDR3 DNA: TGTGCCAGTAACCCGACAGGGGTTCCCCTTAACTATGGCTACACCTTC

clone size: -
D gene: TRBD2
CDR3 length: 14
V gene: TRBV5-4
J gene: TRBJ2-7
CDR3 protein: CASRYGVRGGEQYF
CDR3 DNA: TGTGCCAGCAGGTACGGGGTGCGGGGGGGCGAGCAGTACTTC

clone size: many
D gene: -
CDR3 length: 13
V gene: TRBV27
J gene: TRBJ1-1
CDR3 protein: CASSSNVNTEAFF
CDR3 DNA: TGTGCCAGCAGTTCTAATGTGAACACTGAAGCTTTCTTT

clone size: -
D gene: TRBD1
CDR3 length: 18
V gene: TRBV27
J gene: TRBJ2-3
CDR3 protein: CASSGGQAPVRSADTQYF
CDR3 DNA: TGTGCCAGCAGTGGGGGACAGGCCCCAGTGAGAAGCGCAGATACGCAGTATTTT

clone size: few
D gene: -
CDR3 length: 11
V gene: TRBV7-2
J gene: TRBJ1-4
CDR3 protein: CASSPGLMMFF
CDR3 DNA: TGTGCCAGCAGCCCCGGACTGATGATGTTTTTT

clone size: many
D gene: TRBD1
CDR3 length: 12
V gene: TRBV20-1
J gene: TRBJ2-7
CDR3 protein: CSAGDRPYEQYF
CDR3 DNA: TGCAGTGCTGGGGACAGACCCTACGAGCAGTACTTC